This record looks at one TCR beta chain sequence and its context. The target antigen is unknown. These data are taken from a study of resident and recirculating memory T cells in vitiligo. Study at large: Whole samples, not sorted cells, were homogenized and used for genomic DNA extraction. Overall study results and limits: TCR sequences were not conserved across biopsy sites or patients.

Stable vitiligo meant no lesion change over the previous 6 months. Produced via immunoSEQ multiplex PCR; TCRdb's table is partial and in-frame only. The sample has tens of thousands of clones; roughly 94% are singletons. The CDR3 is made up of 11 amino acids. V was cut by 6 bases and J by 6 bases, with 9 bases left in between. The germline V gene encodes CDR1 SGHVS and CDR2 FNYEAQ. The chain has TRBV7-6 and TRBJ2-7; possibly TRBD1 for D (6 bases). Sequenced: blood. The sequence came from a male donor with vitiligo. This CDR3 is CASSQGGEQYF. The CDR3 bases are TGTGCCAGCAGTCAAGGGGGCGAGCAGTACTTC. Variable domain in full (rest from reference TRBV7-6 and TRBJ2-7): GAGVSQSPRYKVTKRGQDVALRCDPISGHVSLYWYRQALGQGPEFLTYFNYEAQQDKSGLPNDRFSAERPEGSISTLTIQRTEQRDSAMYRCASSQGGEQYFGPGTRLTVT.